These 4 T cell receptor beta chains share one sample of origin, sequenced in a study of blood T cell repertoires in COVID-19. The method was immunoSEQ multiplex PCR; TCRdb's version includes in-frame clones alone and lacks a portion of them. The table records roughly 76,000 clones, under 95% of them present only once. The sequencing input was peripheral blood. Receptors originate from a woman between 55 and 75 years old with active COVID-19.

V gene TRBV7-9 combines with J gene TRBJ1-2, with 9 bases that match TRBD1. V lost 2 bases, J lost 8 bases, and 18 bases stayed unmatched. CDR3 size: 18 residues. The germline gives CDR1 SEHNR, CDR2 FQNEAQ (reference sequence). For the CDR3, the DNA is TGTGCCAGCAGCTTACCCGGGACAGGGTTTCTCGGGGGCGGGGGCTACACCTTC. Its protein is CASSLPGTGFLGGGGYTF.

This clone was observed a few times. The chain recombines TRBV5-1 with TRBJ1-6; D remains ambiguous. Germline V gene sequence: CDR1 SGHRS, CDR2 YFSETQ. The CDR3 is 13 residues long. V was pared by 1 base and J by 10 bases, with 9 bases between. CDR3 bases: TGCGCCAGCAGCTTGAGGCGAGGATCACCCCTCCACTTT. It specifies CASSLRRGSPLHF.

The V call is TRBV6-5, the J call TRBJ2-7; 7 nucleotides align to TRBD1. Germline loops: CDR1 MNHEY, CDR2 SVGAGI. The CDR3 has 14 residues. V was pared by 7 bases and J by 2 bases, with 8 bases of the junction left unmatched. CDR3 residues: CASIRGTATYEQYF. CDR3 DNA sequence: TGTGCCAGCATCCGAGGGACAGCGACCTACGAGCAGTACTTC.

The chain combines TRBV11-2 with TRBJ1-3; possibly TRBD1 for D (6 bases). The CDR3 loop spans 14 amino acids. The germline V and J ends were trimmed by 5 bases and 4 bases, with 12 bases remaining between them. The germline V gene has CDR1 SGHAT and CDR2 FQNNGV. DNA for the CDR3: TGTGCCAGCAGCCGGTGGGGGCCGGGAAACACCATATATTTT. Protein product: CASSRWGPGNTIYF.